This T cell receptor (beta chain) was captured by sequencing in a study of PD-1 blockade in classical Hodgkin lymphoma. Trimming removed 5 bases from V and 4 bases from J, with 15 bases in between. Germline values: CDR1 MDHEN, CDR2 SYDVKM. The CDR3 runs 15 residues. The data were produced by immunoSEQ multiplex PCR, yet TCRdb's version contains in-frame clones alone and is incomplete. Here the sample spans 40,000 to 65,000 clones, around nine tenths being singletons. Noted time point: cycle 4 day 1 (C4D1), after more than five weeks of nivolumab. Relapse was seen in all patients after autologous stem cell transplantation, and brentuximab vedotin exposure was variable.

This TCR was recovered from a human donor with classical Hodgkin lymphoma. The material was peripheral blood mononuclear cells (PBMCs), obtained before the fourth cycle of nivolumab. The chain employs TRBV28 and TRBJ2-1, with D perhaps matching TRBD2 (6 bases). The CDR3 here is CASSPPGGFYNEQFF. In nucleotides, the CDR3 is TGTGCCAGCAGTCCCCCCGGGGGTTTTTACAATGAGCAGTTCTTC.